This T cell receptor (beta chain) derives from a study of a mutant IDH1 vaccine in newly diagnosed glioma. Overall study: At weeks 1, 3, 5, 7, 11, 15, 19 and 23, patients received a vaccination, eight in all. Before enrollment, patients got radiotherapy alone, temozolomide alone, or mostly the combination.

Libraries were prepared by immunoSEQ multiplex PCR; TCRdb keeps only in-frame clonotypes and omits some of them. This sample yields around 65,000 clones, of which 75% to 85% are seen a single time; 5.9% belongs to the top ten. This CDR3 has 16 residues. Germline trimming cut 3 bases from V and 2 bases from J; bases unmatched to any gene: 10. Germline loops: CDR1 GTSNPN, CDR2 SVGIG (reference sequence). This clone was observed a few times. Its target is not known. Whole-study results and caveats: With respect to changes in top peripheral T cell clonotypes, pseudoprogression seemed unrelated.

Specified time point: week 11, during vaccination. Vaccinated patients received 300 ug of mutant IDH1 20-mer peptide per dose, with topical imiquimod. The clonotype originates from a man in his fifties or sixties with glioma. Source: PBMCs, taken from a glioma patient whose treatment included an IDH1 peptide vaccine. V usage is TRBV30 and J usage is TRBJ1-5, with 7 bases matching TRBD1. CDR3 loop: CAWSGDRVAGNQPQHF. CDR3 in DNA: TGTGCCTGGAGCGGTGACAGGGTGGCGGGCAATCAGCCCCAGCATTTT.